Below are 16 T cell receptor beta chains sequenced from a single sample in a study of CDR3 diversity in severe acne. TCRdb re-called the PCR reads through MiXCR, storing one row per CDR3 protein. This sample carries 97,000 or so distinct CDR3 sequences, under 60% of them seen once, and the ten largest clones take around 12%. The sequenced material came from blood. The receptors stem from a male donor with acne.

This clonotype came up many times. V gene TRBV5-1 combines with J gene TRBJ2-1; D is possibly TRBD2 (6 bases). Germline CDR1 reads SGHRS; CDR2 reads YFSETQ. The CDR3 is 16 amino acids. With 0 bases removed from V and 2 bases from J, the gap between germline ends came to 12 bases. The CDR3: CASSLVGGNTYNEQFF. Here the CDR3 DNA reads TGCGCCAGCAGCTTGGTTGGCGGGAACACCTACAATGAGCAGTTCTTC.

This clonotype was counted ten times or more. The DNA for the CDR3 is TGCGCCAGCAGACTAGAGGGGCTGAGTTCACCCCTCCACTTT. Its protein product is CASRLEGLSSPLHF. The chain combines TRBV5-1 with TRBJ1-6; the D gene is possibly TRBD1 (5 bases). Looked up from germline, CDR1 is SGHRS and CDR2 is YFSETQ. Trimming took off 5 bases at V and 9 bases at J, with 15 bases between the two ends. The CDR3 runs 14 residues.

The chain links TRBV20-1 to TRBJ1-1; no definite D call. V was trimmed by 3 bases and J by 6 bases, leaving 8 bases between them. CDR1 and CDR2 (germline): DFQATT, SNEGSKA (reference sequence). The CDR3 is 11 residues long. CDR3 coding DNA: TGCAGTGCTAGTACGGGTCCTGAAGCTTTCTTT. This translates into CSASTGPEAFF.

By sample share, this clonotype is medium-sized. The V call is TRBV12-3 or TRBV12-4, the J call TRBJ2-3; TRBD2 agrees at 7 bases. The CDR3 sequence is 16 residues long. V gave up 5 bases and J gave up 0 bases; unmatched junction bases: 8. CDR3 protein: CASSPNSGPSTDTQYF. The CDR3 nucleotides read TGTGCCAGCAGTCCAAATAGCGGGCCAAGCACAGATACGCAGTATTTT.

This clonotype was counted at least ten times. This rearrangement joins TRBV6-2 or TRBV6-3 to TRBJ2-7; no clear D gene. The germline gives CDR1 MNHEY, CDR2 SVGEGT. The CDR3 runs to 15 residues. V shed 4 bases and J shed 3 bases, with 16 bases lying between them. For the CDR3, the DNA is TGTGCCAGCAGTTCACCCTACGACGGGCTCTACGAGCAGTACTTC. Its translation: CASSSPYDGLYEQYF.

The table lists this clonotype with a few counts. The V gene is TRBV27, the J gene TRBJ1-6; no firm D call. Germline lookup yields CDR1 MNHEY and CDR2 SMNVEV (reference sequence). Trimming removed 3 bases from V and 10 bases from J, with 13 bases in between. There are 14 residues in the CDR3. As DNA, the CDR3 is TGTGCCAGCAGTTTGATCCGGAGGAGATCACCCCTCCACTTT. As protein: CASSLIRRRSPLHF.

The V call is TRBV5-6, the J call TRBJ1-2, with 7 bases identical to TRBD1. Germline CDR1 and CDR2: SGHDT and YYEEEE. The CDR3 consists of 12 residues. The trim removed 4 bases at V and 13 bases at J, leaving 10 bases unmatched. CDR3 DNA sequence: TGTGCCAGCAGCCAAGAGGGGGCCTCTCTCACCTTC. It is translated as CASSQEGASLTF.

This clonotype turned up a few times. This sequence joins TRBV27 and TRBJ2-1; 10 positions match TRBD2. V gave up 7 bases and J gave up 4 bases; unmatched junction bases: 10. The CDR3 has 16 amino acids. Germline CDR1 MNHEY, CDR2 SMNVEV (reference sequence). CDR3 nucleotides: TGTGCCAGCAACACCTTTAGCGGGGGGCTTTACAATGAGCAGTTCTTC. Translating it yields CASNTFSGGLYNEQFF.

For this clonotype: A much larger clone lies one base from this, so it may be a read error. This chain connects TRBV15 to TRBJ2-3, with 9 bases identical to TRBD2. CDR1 LNHNV and CDR2 YYDKDF come from the germline V gene (reference sequence). The CDR3 is made up of 17 amino acids. The CDR3 loop reads CATGRDISGRITDTQYF. The CDR3 region has the DNA TGTGCCACCGGCAGAGATATCAGCGGGAGGATCACAGATACGCAGTATTTT.

This clonotype was counted a few times. J is TRBJ1-1 and V is TRBV4-2; D not certain. The CDR3 spans 13 residues. V lost 0 bases to trimming and J lost 5 bases, with 7 bases between them. CDR1 and CDR2 (germline): LGHNA, YNFKEQ. CDR3 region: CASSQDGRTEAFF. For the CDR3, the DNA is TGTGCCAGCAGCCAAGACGGGAGGACTGAAGCTTTCTTT.

The chain combines TRBV20-1 with TRBJ2-3; D is tentatively TRBD1 or TRBD2 (6 bases each). V lost 5 bases to trimming and J lost 4 bases, with 13 bases between them. In germline, CDR1 is DFQATT, CDR2 SNEGSKA (reference sequence). There are 13 residues in the CDR3. CDR3 in amino acids: CSAEGGIADTQYF. The CDR3 bases are TGCAGTGCTGAAGGGGGGATCGCAGATACGCAGTATTTT.

This chain joins TRBV25-1 and TRBJ1-1, with D perhaps TRBD1 (6 bases). Trimming took 4 bases from V and 4 from J, leaving 16 bases between them. The CDR3 is 15 residues long. Germline CDR1 is MGHDK and CDR2 is SYGVNS. The CDR3 protein is CASSGGLPSGTEAFF. CDR3 sequence (DNA): TGTGCCAGCAGTGGGGGGCTCCCCAGTGGCACTGAAGCTTTCTTT.

In its sample, this clonotype was seen many times. The chain employs TRBV29-1 and TRBJ1-2, with D uncertain. Germline-derived CDR1 and CDR2 are SQVTM and ANQGSEA. V was cut by 7 bases and J by 6 bases, with 18 bases left in between. The CDR3 sequence is 13 residues long. For the CDR3, the DNA is TGCAGCGGCAGCAAAGGAGGTGACCATGGCTACACCTTC. Residues: CSGSKGGDHGYTF.

Worth noting for this clonotype: With a much larger clone just one base away, this may be a read error. V gene TRBV20-1 combines with J gene TRBJ1-1, with a tentative D call TRBD1 (6 bases). Germline values: CDR1 DFQATT, CDR2 SNEGSKA (reference sequence). This CDR3 has 15 amino acids. Trimming took off 0 bases at V and 6 bases at J, with 17 bases between the two ends. The CDR3 spells CSARDIRGGGPEAFF. The DNA for the CDR3 is TGCAGTGCTAGAGATATCAGGGGAGGGGGTCCTGAAGCTTTCTTT.

This clonotype came up many times. This chain joins TRBV28 and TRBJ1-2; 11 bases map to TRBD1. The V gene's germline CDR1 is MDHEN and CDR2 SYDVKM. The CDR3 is 16 amino acids. V trimming: 6 bases; J trimming: 4 bases; junction bases outside the gene matches: 10. The CDR3 DNA reads as TGTGCCAGCAGATCACCTCGGGGACAGGGGGTCTATGGCTACACCTTC. Its protein is CASRSPRGQGVYGYTF.

This clonotype has a count of ten or more. V and J are TRBV7-9 and TRBJ1-1; no firm D call. CDR3 length: 13 residues. Germline V gives CDR1 SEHNR, CDR2 FQNEAQ (reference sequence). The V gene lost 5 bases and the J gene lost 0 bases, with 7 bases spanning the gap. The CDR3 region is CASSPGLNTEAFF. Here the CDR3 DNA reads TGTGCCAGCAGCCCCGGGCTGAACACTGAAGCTTTCTTT.